Listed below are T cell receptor beta chains from one sample, sequenced in a study of cytomegalovirus exposure and HLA in healthy donors. Profiling relied on immunoSEQ multiplex PCR, and the TCRdb table lists in-frame clones only, not all of them. This sample has over 150,000 clones, with under 85% found just once. Specimen: PBMCs. The source of these receptors is a woman under 30 in good health and CMV-seronegative. Both conserved end residues are part of each CDR3. D genes are given only for firm matches. The size field is filled for only some rows; it gives once, few, many or a size class.

d_call clone_size j_call v_call cdr3_nt cdr3_aa
- - TRBJ1-2 TRBV19 TGTGCCAGTAGGGTTGAGGCGGGCAGTGCAAAAACGGGATATGGCTACACCTTC CASRVEAGSAKTGYGYTF
TRBD2 - TRBJ2-7 TRBV30 TGTGCCTGGAGTGTCCTTGGGGCTAGCGGGAGCTACGAGCAGTACTTC CAWSVLGASGSYEQYF
- - TRBJ1-3 TRBV4-1 TGCGCCAGCACTATCGCAGCGTCCTCTGGAAACACCATATATTTT CASTIAASSGNTIYF
TRBD1 - TRBJ2-3 TRBV6-1 TGTGCCAGCAGCCGGGACAGGGGGGTCTCAGATACGCAGTATTTT CASSRDRGVSDTQYF
TRBD1 once TRBJ1-5 TRBV7-7 TGTGCCAGCAGCTCGCAGGACAGGGGGCTTAGGAATCAGCCCCAGCATTTT CASSSQDRGLRNQPQHF
TRBD1 - TRBJ1-6 TRBV7-9 TGTTCCAGCAGGACAGGGGGCAATTCACCCCTCCACTTT CSSRTGGNSPLHF
- once TRBJ2-3 TRBV7-8 TGTGCCAGCAGCCGTGGGGCGCCAAGGGGCACAGATACGCAGTATTTT CASSRGAPRGTDTQYF
TRBD1 - TRBJ2-7 TRBV30 TGTGCCTGCCACCTGGGGGACAGCTACGAGCAGTACTTC CACHLGDSYEQYF
- - TRBJ2-1 TRBV18 TGTGCCAGCTCACCAGCCAGGGGGGCGTTCAATGAGCAGTTCTTC CASSPARGAFNEQFF
TRBD2 - TRBJ2-1 TRBV7-3 TGTGCCAGCAGCCCGACTAGCACCTTCAATGAGCAGTTCTTC CASSPTSTFNEQFF
TRBD2 few TRBJ2-7 TRBV27 TGTGCCAGCAGCCCCCGCCCAGCGGGGGCCCTTGACTACGAGCAGTACTTC CASSPRPAGALDYEQYF
- - TRBJ2-5 TRBV9 TGTGCCAGCAGCGTAGGACAAACCCAAGAGACCCAGTACTTC CASSVGQTQETQYF
- - TRBJ1-2 TRBV28 TGTGCCAGCAGTTCCGGGTTTGGCTATGGCTACACCTTC CASSSGFGYGYTF
- - TRBJ2-1 TRBV14 TGTGCCAGCAGCCAAGTTTCGGTAGCAGAGCAGTTCTTC CASSQVSVAEQFF
TRBD2 - TRBJ2-7 TRBV6-5 TGTGCCAGCACCACATCGTCTAGCGGGAATCACGAGCAGTACTTC CASTTSSSGNHEQYF
- few TRBJ1-3 TRBV19 TGTGCCAGTACTTCCGGGGCTGGAAACACCATATATTTT CASTSGAGNTIYF
- - TRBJ2-1 TRBV5-8 TGTGCCAGCAGCTTTAACCCGAGCTCCTACAATGAGCAGTTCTTC CASSFNPSSYNEQFF
- - TRBJ1-3 TRBV6-5 TGTGCCAGCAGTTACTCGACAGACTCTGGAAACACCATATATTTT CASSYSTDSGNTIYF
TRBD2 - TRBJ2-2 TRBV5-1 TGCGCCAGCAGCTTGGGCGCAGCGGGAGGGCCTAAGAGTTCCGGGGAGCTGTTTTTT CASSLGAAGGPKSSGELFF
TRBD1 - TRBJ2-1 TRBV5-1 TGCGCCAGCAGCGTGGGACAGGGGGCCTACAATGAGCAGTTCTTC CASSVGQGAYNEQFF
TRBD1 - TRBJ2-5 TRBV5-1 TGCGCCAGCAGCTTGGGTGGGTCGACAGGGGGCTCGGAGACCCAGTACTTC CASSLGGSTGGSETQYF
- - TRBJ2-2 TRBV14 TGTGCCAGCAGCCCCTTGGGGACTGACCCCCGGGAGCTGTTTTTT CASSPLGTDPRELFF
- once TRBJ2-7 TRBV30 TGTGCCTGGAGTCCCCCCGGAGGAGTTAGCTCCTACGAGCAGTACTTC CAWSPPGGVSSYEQYF
TRBD2 - TRBJ2-3 TRBV6-1 TGTGCCAGCAGTGAAAGCGGGATCCCAGCCGCAGATACGCAGTATTTT CASSESGIPAADTQYF
- - TRBJ2-7 TRBV11-2 TGTGCCAGCAGCTTTGGCGGTACCTACGAGCAGTACTTC CASSFGGTYEQYF
- - TRBJ1-1 TRBV10-1 TGCGCCAGCAGACAAGGACAGCTCACTGAAGCTTTCTTT CASRQGQLTEAFF
- - TRBJ2-3 TRBV7-2 TGTGCCAGCAGCTTGACCGCCGCGGGTGCAGATACGCAGTATTTT CASSLTAAGADTQYF
- - TRBJ2-7 TRBV7-2 TGTGCCAGCAGCTTATACGGGGAAAACCTCTACGAGGAGCAGTACTTC CASSLYGENLYEEQYF
TRBD2 - TRBJ2-2 TRBV2 TGTGCCAGCAGGGGGACTAGCGGGAAGGGAGGGGAGCTGTTTTTT CASRGTSGKGGELFF